The rows below give T cell receptor beta chains drawn from one sample of a study of blood T cell repertoires in COVID-19. Sequenced by immunoSEQ multiplex PCR; TCRdb stores in-frame clones only, minus some. The table shows around 300,000 clones, with roughly 88% occurring only once. The material sequenced was peripheral blood. The source is a woman aged 70-85 years with acute or convalescent COVID-19. Both conserved end residues are trimmed from each CDR3.

j_gene | v_gene | CDR3aa
TRBJ1-1 | TRBV7-9 | ASSLAGQGGTEAF
TRBJ2-7 | TRBV6-5 | ASNPYTGASYEQY
TRBJ1-6 | TRBV27 | ASRSPGDRSPLH
TRBJ2-1 | TRBV19 | ASTDSGGAYHHEQF
TRBJ1-6 | TRBV12-2 | ASRALVGAGTVNSPLH
TRBJ2-7 | TRBV4-1 | ASSQVGSSYEQY
TRBJ2-7 | TRBV5-1 | ASSERQSSYEQY
TRBJ2-1 | TRBV7-3 | ASSLAGITYNEQF
TRBJ2-5 | TRBV2 | ASQVETQY
TRBJ1-1 | TRBV27 | ASSFHRGAIQAF
TRBJ1-4 | TRBV10-3 | ATEIRAGEKLF
TRBJ1-6 | TRBV7-9 | ASSSLRDRPSPLH
TRBJ2-5 | TRBV6-5 | ASRSSGTTRETQY
TRBJ1-2 | TRBV5-1 | ASSLGAGGVGYGYT
TRBJ2-5 | TRBV24-1 | ATSDRDIQETQY
TRBJ2-1 | TRBV11-2 | ASSLVGSSYNEQF
TRBJ1-1 | TRBV25-1 | ASSAGVRMNTEAF
TRBJ2-1 | TRBV5-1 | ASSLRTEQF
TRBJ2-7 | TRBV4-1 | ASEELAGAGHEQY
TRBJ1-1 | TRBV6-5 | ALGAGELRTEAF
TRBJ2-3 | TRBV5-4 | ASSSPTDSTDTQY
TRBJ2-5 | TRBV5-1 | ASSPSNQETQY
TRBJ2-3 | TRBV12-3/TRBV12-4 | ASSLRDTQY
TRBJ1-6 | TRBV6-5 | ASSYLDSNSPLH
TRBJ2-7 | TRBV6-2/TRBV6-3 | ASSLSGWYEQY
TRBJ1-6 | TRBV12-5 | ASRRQAVSPLH
TRBJ2-5 | TRBV11-2 | ASSLGQQETQY
TRBJ2-3 | TRBV7-2 | ASRRGSTDTQY
TRBJ2-3 | TRBV4-1 | ASSQPKLAGAPDTQY
TRBJ2-1 | TRBV6-6 | ASSYRGGPYNEQF
TRBJ1-4 | TRBV24-1 | ATSDKAGEGEKLF
TRBJ1-5 | TRBV2 | ASSSNRNQPQH
TRBJ2-1 | TRBV11-2 | ASSLGGTRTYNEQF
TRBJ2-2 | TRBV11-2 | ASKRGGPTGELF
TRBJ2-1 | TRBV19 | ATGIYNEQF
TRBJ1-4 | TRBV9 | ASSGGQTTNEKLF
TRBJ1-2 | TRBV6-5 | ASRDRAAGNYGYT
TRBJ2-7 | TRBV19 | ASSVTPGQSYEQY
TRBJ1-2 | TRBV6-5 | AGRQTANYGYT
TRBJ1-5 | TRBV29-1 | SVDSGGPRNQPQH
TRBJ1-1 | TRBV5-1 | ASSLGQGAAEAF
TRBJ1-1 | TRBV19 | ASRVGGTEAF
TRBJ1-2 | TRBV4-1 | ASSQEGAISGYT
TRBJ1-4 | TRBV19 | ASSWTGGEEKLF
TRBJ2-5 | TRBV2 | ASSAGLQETQY
TRBJ1-5 | TRBV30 | AWSVTQGYQPQH
TRBJ1-6 | TRBV5-5 | ASSLDGLNSPLH
TRBJ1-6 | TRBV5-8 | ASSLGDGGGSPLH
TRBJ1-3 | TRBV28 | ASTGARTGGRNTIY
TRBJ1-3 | TRBV7-2 | ASSLAQRQGSN
TRBJ2-2 | TRBV30 | AWSGDRGGWLDTGELF
TRBJ1-2 | TRBV6-5 | ASGDNGYT